These 23 T cell receptor beta chains were sequenced from one sample in a study of blood T cell repertoires in COVID-19. Assay: immunoSEQ multiplex PCR; the TCRdb copy retains only in-frame clones and omits some. The data contain roughly 62,000 clones, about four fifths of them singletons. What was sequenced was peripheral blood. The receptors here all came from a man at least 80 years old with COVID-19, enrolled during active disease.

The chain links TRBV2 to TRBJ1-2; D is uncertain. The germline CDR1 and CDR2 sequences are SNHLY and FYNNEI. The ends were cut back, 6 bases at V and 2 bases at J, with 16 bases in the middle. This CDR3 has 15 residues. The CDR3 nucleotides read TGTGCCAGCAGCAGCACGCGGACGGGGAACTATGGCTACACCTTC. As protein: CASSSTRTGNYGYTF.

The V gene is TRBV18, the J gene TRBJ1-5; weak D call: TRBD1 (6 bases). Trimming took off 3 bases at V and 5 bases at J, with 11 bases between the two ends. Germline values: CDR1 KGHSH, CDR2 LQKENI. The CDR3 has 14 amino acids. The DNA of the CDR3 is TGTGCCAGCTCACCTACCCAGGGGTATCAGCCCCAGCATTTT. This translates into CASSPTQGYQPQHF.

The chain couples TRBV5-1 to TRBJ2-5, with D possibly being TRBD2 (6 bases). The CDR3 totals 16 residues. Germline V lookup: CDR1 SGHRS, CDR2 YFSETQ. With 7 bases removed from V and 2 bases from J, the gap between germline ends came to 21 bases. CDR3 sequence (DNA): TGCGCCAGCCCCCGATTTTTGGACTACAGTCAAGAGACCCAGTACTTC. Its translation: CASPRFLDYSQETQYF.

The rearrangement links TRBV7-7 to TRBJ2-3, with 8 bases that match TRBD1. This CDR3 is built from 12 residues. Germline values: CDR1 SSHAT, CDR2 FNYEAQ (reference sequence). V trimming: 6 bases; J trimming: 8 bases; junction bases outside the gene matches: 4. Written as DNA, the CDR3 is TGTGCCAGCAGGGACAGGGTTGGTACGCAGTATTTT. It encodes CASRDRVGTQYF.

The chain combines TRBV6-5 with TRBJ1-3; 7 positions match TRBD1. This CDR3 comprises 14 residues. The J segment lost 3 bases and the V segment lost 5 bases, leaving 4 bases of the junction unmatched. Germline values: CDR1 MNHEY, CDR2 SVGAGI. The chain's CDR3 is CASSPTGYGNTIYF. CDR3 DNA sequence: TGTGCCAGCAGTCCGACAGGGTATGGAAACACCATATATTTT.

This sequence joins TRBV7-2 and TRBJ2-5; 7 bases are a match to TRBD2. The trim removed 10 bases at V and 5 bases at J, leaving 10 bases unmatched. Germline CDR1 is SGHTA and CDR2 is FQGNSA. The CDR3 spans 13 residues. The DNA for the CDR3 is TGTGCCAATGGGGCGGGAGCAGGGGAGACCCAGTACTTC. It is translated as CANGAGAGETQYF.

This chain joins TRBV28 and TRBJ2-5, with 7 positions matching TRBD2. V lost 6 bases and J lost 2; bases outside the gene matches: 6. Germline V gene lookup returns CDR1 MDHEN and CDR2 SYDVKM. The length of the CDR3 is 14 residues. The CDR3 loop is CASSLADHQETQYF. The CDR3 DNA reads as TGTGCCAGCAGCCTAGCGGACCATCAAGAGACCCAGTACTTC. Supplemented by reference TRBV28 and TRBJ2-5, the full variable domain reads DVKVTQSSRYLVKRTGEKVFLECVQDMDHENMFWYRQDPGLGLRLIYFSYDVKMKEKGDIPEGYSVSREKKERFSLILESASTNQTSMYLCASSLADHQETQYFGPGTRLLVL.

V and J are TRBV28 and TRBJ1-4; D might be TRBD1 (5 bases). The V end was cut by 4 bases, the J end by 6 bases, with 15 bases between. Germline V gene lookup returns CDR1 MDHEN and CDR2 SYDVKM. CDR3 length equals 15 residues. CDR3 protein: CASSSYGRDYEKLFF. CDR3 DNA: TGTGCCAGCAGTTCCTATGGCAGGGATTATGAAAAACTGTTTTTT.

This clone was seen only a few times. The chain combines TRBV21-1 with TRBJ2-1; TRBD2 was called by the table and not checked on the DNA. TRBV21-1 is a known pseudogene. CDR3 length equals 14 residues. CDR3 coding DNA: TGTGCCAGCAGCAGACTAGCGGGGGACAATGAGCAGTTCTTC. It yields the protein CASSRLAGDNEQFF.

This clone has a handful of counts. J is TRBJ1-2 and V is TRBV10-3; no firm D call. Germline V gene lookup returns CDR1 ENHRY and CDR2 SYGVKD. Trimming cost V 0 bases and J 8 bases, with 7 bases left between them. The length of the CDR3 is 12 residues. In nucleotides, the CDR3 is TGTGCCATCAGTGAGTCCGGGGAAGGCTACACCTTC. Translated: CAISESGEGYTF.

The chain employs TRBV5-1 and TRBJ1-1; TRBD1 agrees at 7 bases. J lost 4 bases, V lost 6 bases, and 15 bases had no gene match. Germline V lookup: CDR1 SGHRS, CDR2 YFSETQ. The CDR3 is made up of 16 amino acids. The CDR3 region has the DNA TGCGCCAGCACCTTCGCTACAGGGGCCGGTGGCACTGAAGCTTTCTTT. Translation: CASTFATGAGGTEAFF.

V and J are TRBV5-1 and TRBJ2-2; TRBD1 matches at 9 bases. The J segment lost 6 bases and the V segment lost 4 bases, leaving 10 bases of the junction unmatched. CDR3 length equals 16 residues. Germline V CDR1 and CDR2: SGHRS, YFSETQ. CDR3 DNA: TGCGCCAGCAGCCCGGCGGGGACAGGGCTGGCCGGGGAGCTGTTTTTT. Translating gives CASSPAGTGLAGELFF.

The chain has TRBV3-1 (or the pseudogene TRBV3-2) and TRBJ1-1; TRBD1 matches at 8 bases. Germline CDR1 reads LGHDT; CDR2 reads YNNKEL (reference sequence). V trimming: 4 bases; J trimming: 5 bases; junction bases outside the gene matches: 12. The CDR3 has 16 amino acids. In nucleotides, the CDR3 is TGTGCCAGCAGCCCGTATTATGACAGGGGTCAGACTGAAGCTTTCTTT. Translated, it gives CASSPYYDRGQTEAFF.

This chain joins TRBV25-1 and TRBJ2-5, with D possibly being TRBD1 (6 bases). In germline, CDR1 is MGHDK, CDR2 SYGVNS. The V end lost 4 bases, the J end lost 5 bases, and 14 bases lay between the germline ends. The CDR3 covers 14 residues. The CDR3 spells CASSAGRGRETQYF. The CDR3 DNA sequence: TGTGCCAGCAGTGCCGGCAGGGGAAGGGAGACCCAGTACTTC.

This rearrangement joins TRBV28 to TRBJ1-6, with TRBD1 matching 8 bases. V lost 10 bases to trimming and J lost 2 bases; unmatched junction nucleotides: 4. The germline V gene has CDR1 MDHEN and CDR2 SYDVKM. The CDR3 is made up of 14 amino acids. This CDR3 is CATGQGAYNSPLHF. Here the CDR3 DNA reads TGTGCCACCGGACAGGGAGCCTATAATTCACCCCTCCACTTT. The full variable domain, completed using reference TRBV28 and TRBJ1-6, is DVKVTQSSRYLVKRTGEKVFLECVQDMDHENMFWYRQDPGLGLRLIYFSYDVKMKEKGDIPEGYSVSREKKERFSLILESASTNQTSMYLCATGQGAYNSPLHFGNGTRLTVT.

This chain links TRBV11-2 with TRBJ2-7; D might be TRBD1 (6 bases). V was pared by 1 base and J by 4 bases, with 11 bases between. CDR1 SGHAT and CDR2 FQNNGV come from the germline V gene. The CDR3 consists of 14 residues. In DNA form, the CDR3 reads TGTGCCAGCAGCTTAGTGGCAGGGGCTTACGAGCAGTACTTC. It translates to CASSLVAGAYEQYF. Full variable domain (remainder filled in from reference TRBV11-2 and TRBJ2-7): EAGVAQSPRYKIIEKRQSVAFWCNPISGHATLYWYQQILGQGPKLLIQFQNNGVVDDSQLPKDRFSAERLKGVDSTLKIQPAKLEDSAVYLCASSLVAGAYEQYFGPGTRLTVT.

V gene TRBV6-2 or TRBV6-3 combines with J gene TRBJ2-7; TRBD2 matches 10 bases. The germline V gene encodes CDR1 MNHEY and CDR2 SVGEGT. This CDR3 has 15 residues. Trimming took 5 bases from V and 3 from J; bases not matched to a gene: 7. CDR3 residues: CASSKIGLADYEQYV. As DNA, the CDR3 is TGTGCCAGCAGTAAAATAGGACTAGCGGACTACGAGCAGTACGTC.

This chain uses TRBV18 with TRBJ1-5; TRBD1 matches at 7 bases. This CDR3 region has 13 residues. Per germline, CDR1 KGHSH and CDR2 LQKENI. V trimming: 3 bases; J trimming: 6 bases; junction bases outside the gene matches: 2. The CDR3, as DNA: TGTGCCAGCTCACCGGGACAGTTTCAGCCCCAGCATTTT. The encoded protein is CASSPGQFQPQHF.

This clone showed up just a few times. The CDR3 coding sequence is TGCAGCGTTGCCGGGACAGGGGACCCCAATGAAAAACTGTTTTTT. This translates into CSVAGTGDPNEKLFF. V and J are TRBV29-1 and TRBJ1-4; 10 bases agree with TRBD1. CDR1 SQVTM and CDR2 ANQGSEA come from the germline V gene. The J segment lost 5 bases and the V segment lost 4 bases, leaving 7 bases of the junction unmatched. The CDR3 consists of 15 residues.

The chain joins TRBV14 to TRBJ2-5, with a tentative D call TRBD1 (6 bases). Germline CDR1 and CDR2: SGHDN and FVKESK. The ends were cut back, 7 bases at V and 5 bases at J, with 17 bases in the middle. The CDR3 consists of 14 residues. In DNA, the CDR3 is TGTGCCAGCACCCAGGGGATCAGAGGGGAGACCCAGTACTTC. Protein sequence: CASTQGIRGETQYF.

This rearrangement joins TRBV28 to TRBJ1-5; D uncertain. Germline V CDR1 and CDR2: MDHEN, SYDVKM. This CDR3 has 15 residues. V dropped 2 bases and J dropped 0 bases, with 8 bases sitting between them. The CDR3 DNA follows: TGTGCCAGCAGTTTAGTGGCAGATAGCAATCAGCCCCAGCATTTT. Translating gives CASSLVADSNQPQHF.

The rearrangement joins TRBV14 to TRBJ1-2; a weak D match, TRBD1 (5 bases). The germline V gene has CDR1 SGHDN and CDR2 FVKESK. The V gene lost 0 bases and the J gene lost 4 bases, with 18 bases spanning the gap. The CDR3 contains 17 residues. CDR3 coding DNA: TGTGCCAGCAGCCAAGATTGGGGAAGGGGTGAGGCCTATGGCTACACCTTC. Translating it yields CASSQDWGRGEAYGYTF.

The chain is built from TRBV5-1 and TRBJ2-1, with 8 bases aligning to TRBD2. There are 16 residues in the CDR3. Germline V gives CDR1 SGHRS, CDR2 YFSETQ. V was pared by 1 base and J by 4 bases, with 7 bases of the junction left unmatched. The chain's CDR3 is CASSLIVSGEYNEQFF. The CDR3 nucleotides are TGCGCCAGCAGCTTGATTGTTAGCGGGGAGTACAATGAGCAGTTCTTC. Supplemented by reference TRBV5-1 and TRBJ2-1, the full variable domain reads KAGVTQTPRYLIKTRGQQVTLSCSPISGHRSVSWYQQTPGQGLQFLFEYFSETQRNKGNFPGRFSGRQFSNSRSEMNVSTLELGDSALYLCASSLIVSGEYNEQFFGPGTRLTVL.